This T cell receptor (beta chain) was sequenced during a study of blood T cell repertoires in COVID-19. The overall study: Specimens from acute and convalescent COVID-19 originated in the United States, Italy and Spain. In each case, the material was cDNA or gDNA derived from T cells, B-cell-depleted T cells, or PBMCs.

Germline values: CDR1 SGHTA, CDR2 FQGTGA. Trimming shortened V by 1 base and J by 7 bases, and 16 bases separated the two germline ends. This CDR3 contains 15 residues. How the authors handled the data: It was from reference gene primer amplification that nucleated cell counts were estimated. Profiled with immunoSEQ multiplex PCR; TCRdb holds only in-frame clones, not every one. V, J and clone size derive from that table, while D and trimming were established from the DNA sequence. This table has approximately 190,000 clones, around 83% appearing once. The chain joins TRBV7-3 to TRBJ1-1; D is possibly TRBD1 (6 bases). Specimen: peripheral blood. The source is a woman in her thirties or forties with acute or convalescent COVID-19. CDR3 sequence (DNA): TGTGCCAGCAGCTTAATCAACAGGGAGCAAGGTGAAGCTTTCTTT. Its protein is CASSLINREQGEAFF.